This T cell receptor (beta chain) was identified in a study of blood T cell repertoires in COVID-19. Study context: Sources were T cells, B-cell-depleted T cells, or PBMCs; the material itself was cDNA or gDNA.

Methods used by the authors: Estimation of nucleated cell counts was performed using reference gene primer amplification. Produced via immunoSEQ multiplex PCR; TCRdb's table is partial and in-frame only. V, J and clone size are taken as reported in that table, and D and trimming were inferred from the DNA itself. The table shows fewer than 350,000 clones, with roughly 86% occurring only once. The CDR3 is 17 residues long. V was trimmed by 3 bases and J by 0 bases, leaving 15 bases between them. Germline V gene lookup returns CDR1 MGHDK and CDR2 SYGVNS. The chain employs TRBV25-1 and TRBJ1-3; D is perhaps TRBD1 (5 bases). The receptor was isolated from a man between 40 and 49 years old with active or convalescent COVID-19. Specimen: peripheral blood. The DNA for the CDR3 is TGTGCCAGCAGTGAGCCGACCACACAGGACTCTGGAAACACCATATATTTT. The encoded protein is CASSEPTTQDSGNTIYF. The full variable domain, its missing parts supplied by reference TRBV25-1 and TRBJ1-3, is EADIYQTPRYLVIGTGKKITLECSQTMGHDKMYWYQQDPGMELHLIHYSYGVNSTEKGDLSSESTVSRIRTEHFPLTLESARPSHTSQYLCASSEPTTQDSGNTIYFGEGSWLTVV.